The 14 T cell receptor beta chains below all came from one sample that was sequenced in a study of T cell responses to AZD1222 COVID-19 vaccine. Sequencing was performed with immunoSEQ multiplex PCR; in TCRdb, only in-frame clones are kept and a portion is missing. The sample holds over 130,000 clones, approximately 90% seen once. This specimen was peripheral blood, taken 28 days after the second AZD1222 dose. Source of these receptors: an adult who received the AZD1222 COVID-19 vaccine.

The CDR3: CAIRDGLEKLFF. In DNA form, the CDR3 reads TGTGCCATCAGGGACGGACTTGAAAAACTGTTTTTT. V usage is TRBV10-3 and J usage is TRBJ1-4, with unresolved D. In germline, CDR1 is ENHRY, CDR2 SYGVKD. The V gene lost 6 bases and the J gene lost 7 bases, with 9 bases spanning the gap. CDR3 length equals 12 residues.

The chain recombines TRBV5-1 with TRBJ2-3; TRBD2 aligns across 9 bases. The CDR3 extends over 16 amino acids. J was trimmed by 2 bases and V by 4 bases; bases with no gene match: 8. CDR1 SGHRS and CDR2 YFSETQ come from the germline V gene. CDR3 DNA sequence: TGCGCCAGCAGCCGAGGAGCTAGCGGGGCCACAGATACGCAGTATTTT. Protein sequence: CASSRGASGATDTQYF.

The V call is TRBV4-3, the J call TRBJ1-1; D ambiguous. The CDR3 has 15 amino acids. Looked up from germline, CDR1 is LGHNA and CDR2 is YSLEER. Trimming pared 2 bases from V and 1 base from J, leaving 11 bases between. The CDR3 region is CASSQWWLQNTEAFF. DNA of the CDR3: TGCGCCAGCAGCCAATGGTGGCTTCAGAACACTGAAGCTTTCTTT.

The J gene is TRBJ1-5, the V gene TRBV24-1; a possible D gene is TRBD1 (6 bases). V was cut by 5 bases and J by 4 bases, with 11 bases left in between. In germline, CDR1 is KGHDR, CDR2 SFDVKD. This CDR3 is built from 14 residues. CDR3 protein: CATSAGGGNQPQHF. CDR3 in DNA: TGTGCCACCAGTGCGGGAGGGGGAAATCAGCCCCAGCATTTT.

The chain joins TRBV12-2 to TRBJ1-2. TRBV12-2 is given as a pseudogene. The CDR3 is made up of 21 amino acids. CDR3 bases: TGTGCAAGTCGCTTAGCCCGATTTAAAGGGTTGGTTTCTTTGGTTGACTATGGCTACACCTTC. Protein product: CASRLARFKGLVSLVDYGYTF.

The chain employs TRBV6-2 or TRBV6-3 and TRBJ1-3; D gene ambiguous. CDR3 size: 16 residues. V lost 2 bases and J lost 0, with 11 bases in between. From germline, CDR1 is MNHEY and CDR2 SVGEGT. CDR3 amino acids: CASSYIGRASGNTIYF. In DNA form, the CDR3 reads TGTGCCAGCAGTTACATCGGGCGCGCCTCTGGAAACACCATATATTTT.

J is TRBJ2-3 and V is TRBV29-1; either TRBD1 or TRBD2 may fit D (5 bases each). Germline-derived CDR1 and CDR2 are SQVTM and ANQGSEA. Trimming took off 4 bases at V and 7 bases at J, with 18 bases between the two ends. The CDR3 loop spans 14 amino acids. CDR3 coding DNA: TGCAGCGTTGTGGGGGAACGGGTGGGAAATACGCAGTATTTT. Translating it yields CSVVGERVGNTQYF.

The chain combines TRBV5-1 with TRBJ1-5, with D perhaps matching TRBD1 (5 bases). Trimming took 4 bases from V and 0 from J, leaving 11 bases between them. The CDR3 length is 15 residues. The germline V gene encodes CDR1 SGHRS and CDR2 YFSETQ. The CDR3 reads CASSITGGSNQPQHF. The CDR3 DNA follows: TGCGCCAGCAGCATCACGGGGGGTAGCAATCAGCCCCAGCATTTT.

CDR3: CASSPQTTSGPRDYEQYF. CDR3 nucleotide sequence: TGTGCCAGCAGCCCCCAAACGACTAGCGGGCCGAGGGACTACGAGCAGTACTTC. This rearrangement joins TRBV3-1 (or the pseudogene TRBV3-2) to TRBJ2-7, with 10 positions matching TRBD2. In germline, CDR1 is LGHDT, CDR2 YNNKEL (reference sequence). With 4 bases clipped from V and 3 bases from J, the junction kept 15 bases outside the gene matches. The CDR3 length is 18 residues.

This chain joins TRBV28 and TRBJ2-7; D is perhaps TRBD2 (5 bases). The CDR3 has 12 amino acids. Looked up from germline, CDR1 is MDHEN and CDR2 is SYDVKM. V lost 5 bases and J 12 bases, leaving 17 bases between the germline ends. The CDR3 DNA reads as TGTGCCAGCAGTGAACCGGGGTTAGGCGGGTACTTC. Protein product: CASSEPGLGGYF.

The CDR3 DNA follows: TGTGCCAGCAGCTTAAAGGGGGGTTCCTCCTACAATGAGCAGTTCTTC. Translating gives CASSLKGGSSYNEQFF. This chain uses TRBV7-3 with TRBJ2-1; D tentatively reads TRBD1 or TRBD2 (6 bases each). CDR3 size: 16 residues. V gave up 1 base and J gave up 0 bases, with 10 bases separating them. Germline-derived CDR1 and CDR2 are SGHTA and FQGTGA.

The chain uses TRBV7-8 and TRBJ2-2, with unresolved D. Trimming pared 2 bases from V and 7 bases from J, leaving 8 bases between. The CDR3 has 13 amino acids. Germline V CDR1 and CDR2: SGHVS, FQNEAQ. DNA of the CDR3: TGTGCCAGCAGCTTAAACGGAAACGGGGAGCTGTTTTTT. It encodes CASSLNGNGELFF.

The genes are TRBV12-3 or TRBV12-4 and TRBJ2-2; D gene ambiguous. CDR3 length: 11 residues. V lost 8 bases and J lost 12, with 13 bases in between. CDR3 loop: CASSVGGKLFF. The CDR3 nucleotides are TGTGCCAGCTCCGTCGGTGGCAAGCTGTTTTTT.

The rearrangement uses TRBV7-2 and TRBJ2-1, with D hard to call. The germline V and J ends were trimmed by 4 bases and 3 bases, with 19 bases remaining between them. Germline lookup yields CDR1 SGHTA and CDR2 FQGNSA. There are 17 residues in the CDR3. CDR3 coding DNA: TGTGCCAGCAGCTACCGACGGACGATAGGGCTCTACAATGAGCAGTTCTTC. Translating gives CASSYRRTIGLYNEQFF.